Listed below are T cell receptor beta chains from one sample, sequenced in a study of cytomegalovirus exposure and HLA in healthy donors. Profiling relied on immunoSEQ multiplex PCR, and the TCRdb table lists in-frame clones only, not all of them. The sample has about 84,000 clones; over 75% are singletons. Specimen: PBMCs. The receptors here all came from a male donor in good health and CMV-seropositive. CDR3s include the opening cysteine and the closing phenylalanine or tryptophan. Fields, in order: V gene, J gene, clone size, CDR3 length, D gene, CDR3 protein, CDR3 DNA. A D gene is named only where the DNA matches it firmly. Size values are once, few and many counts, or a class for expanded clones, and some rows have none.

v_gene: TRBV2
j_gene: TRBJ2-7
abundance: once
len: 15
d_gene: TRBD2
CDR3aa: CASSSGLAGTYEQYF
CDR3nt: TGTGCCAGCAGTAGCGGACTAGCGGGAACCTACGAGCAGTACTTC

v_gene: TRBV6-1
j_gene: TRBJ2-5
abundance: NA
len: 18
d_gene: TRBD2
CDR3aa: CASSDPGTSGRWMETQYF
CDR3nt: TGTGCCAGCAGTGACCCCGGGACTAGCGGGAGGTGGATGGAGACCCAGTACTTC

v_gene: TRBV27
j_gene: TRBJ2-7
abundance: NA
len: 14
d_gene: TRBD2
CDR3aa: CASSSGSGSYEQYF
CDR3nt: TGTGCCAGCAGTTCGGGTAGCGGGAGCTACGAGCAGTACTTC

v_gene: TRBV5-1
j_gene: TRBJ2-5
abundance: few
len: 15
d_gene: NA
CDR3aa: CASSFGGTGGETQYF
CDR3nt: TGCGCCAGCAGCTTTGGCGGGACGGGTGGAGAGACCCAGTACTTC

v_gene: TRBV5-1
j_gene: TRBJ1-4
abundance: NA
len: 14
d_gene: TRBD1
CDR3aa: CASSLDRGGEKLFF
CDR3nt: TGCGCCAGCAGCTTGGACAGGGGCGGGGAAAAACTGTTTTTT

v_gene: TRBV28
j_gene: TRBJ2-3
abundance: once
len: 15
d_gene: TRBD1
CDR3aa: CASGTGASSTDTQYF
CDR3nt: TGTGCCAGCGGCACAGGGGCCTCTAGCACAGATACGCAGTATTTT

v_gene: TRBV2
j_gene: TRBJ2-1
abundance: NA
len: 14
d_gene: NA
CDR3aa: CASSVEGVYNEQFF
CDR3nt: TGTGCCAGCAGTGTCGAGGGGGTATACAATGAGCAGTTCTTC

v_gene: TRBV5-8
j_gene: TRBJ2-4
abundance: NA
len: 14
d_gene: NA
CDR3aa: CASSFGTTLDIQYF
CDR3nt: TGTGCCAGCAGCTTTGGGACAACGTTGGACATTCAGTACTTC

v_gene: TRBV6-6
j_gene: TRBJ2-7
abundance: NA
len: 15
d_gene: TRBD1
CDR3aa: CASSPAGTVSYEQYF
CDR3nt: TGTGCCAGCAGTCCGGCCGGGACAGTCTCCTACGAGCAGTACTTC

v_gene: TRBV7-2
j_gene: TRBJ2-5
abundance: NA
len: 12
d_gene: NA
CDR3aa: CASSSNQETQYF
CDR3nt: TGTGCCAGCAGCTCCAACCAAGAGACCCAGTACTTC

v_gene: TRBV11-2
j_gene: TRBJ2-1
abundance: NA
len: 15
d_gene: NA
CDR3aa: CASSLVPSSYNEQFF
CDR3nt: TGTGCCAGCAGCTTGGTCCCCAGCTCCTACAATGAGCAGTTCTTC

v_gene: TRBV19
j_gene: TRBJ2-3
abundance: NA
len: 12
d_gene: NA
CDR3aa: CASSISGYTQYF
CDR3nt: TGTGCCAGTAGTATAAGCGGGTATACGCAGTATTTT

v_gene: TRBV16
j_gene: TRBJ2-1
abundance: few
len: 13
d_gene: NA
CDR3aa: CASAIGERRQQFF
CDR3nt: TGTGCCAGCGCCATCGGGGAGCGGAGGCAGCAGTTCTTC

v_gene: TRBV25-1
j_gene: TRBJ1-2
abundance: NA
len: 15
d_gene: TRBD1
CDR3aa: CASSEYTDRADGYTF
CDR3nt: TGTGCCAGCAGTGAATATACCGACAGGGCGGATGGCTACACCTTC

v_gene: TRBV5-1
j_gene: TRBJ2-5
abundance: NA
len: 15
d_gene: TRBD1
CDR3aa: CASSPRPGGQETQYF
CDR3nt: TGCGCCAGCAGCCCGCGGCCAGGGGGCCAAGAGACCCAGTACTTC

v_gene: TRBV15
j_gene: TRBJ1-2
abundance: NA
len: 16
d_gene: NA
CDR3aa: CATSRDRVFMDYGYTF
CDR3nt: TGTGCCACCAGCAGAGACAGGGTTTTTATGGACTATGGCTACACCTTC

v_gene: TRBV9
j_gene: TRBJ2-1
abundance: NA
len: 17
d_gene: NA
CDR3aa: CASSATHGRGPYNEQFF
CDR3nt: TGTGCCAGCAGCGCGACCCACGGGAGGGGGCCCTACAATGAGCAGTTCTTC

v_gene: TRBV7-2
j_gene: TRBJ1-1
abundance: once
len: 14
d_gene: NA
CDR3aa: CASSMYGLGTEAFF
CDR3nt: TGTGCCAGCAGCATGTACGGACTTGGCACTGAAGCTTTCTTT

v_gene: TRBV2
j_gene: TRBJ2-3
abundance: NA
len: 13
d_gene: NA
CDR3aa: CASNQVPEGTQYF
CDR3nt: TGTGCCAGCAACCAGGTCCCCGAGGGTACGCAGTATTTT

v_gene: TRBV19
j_gene: TRBJ2-7
abundance: NA
len: 14
d_gene: TRBD2
CDR3aa: CASSSSGVSYEQYF
CDR3nt: TGTGCCAGTAGTTCTAGCGGGGTCTCCTACGAGCAGTACTTC